These 20 T cell receptor beta chains originate from one sample sequenced in a study of blood T cell repertoires in COVID-19. Produced via immunoSEQ multiplex PCR; TCRdb's table is partial and in-frame only. Counted here are about 260,000 clones, approximately 90% occurring once; the ten biggest clones make up 2% to 2.5%. The specimen was peripheral blood. The receptors originated from a woman between 50 and 59 years old who had recovered from COVID-19.

The chain uses TRBV5-1 and TRBJ2-3, with D tentatively TRBD1 (5 bases). The V gene lost 0 bases and the J gene lost 2 bases, with 16 bases spanning the gap. Looked up from germline, CDR1 is SGHRS and CDR2 is YFSETQ. The CDR3 is made up of 17 amino acids. The CDR3 here is CASSLDGALKATDTQYF. The CDR3 bases are TGCGCCAGCAGCTTGGATGGGGCTTTGAAGGCCACAGATACGCAGTATTTT. The variable domain in full, with the rest retrieved from reference TRBV5-1 and TRBJ2-3, is KAGVTQTPRYLIKTRGQQVTLSCSPISGHRSVSWYQQTPGQGLQFLFEYFSETQRNKGNFPGRFSGRQFSNSRSEMNVSTLELGDSALYLCASSLDGALKATDTQYFGPGTRLTVL.

In this sample, this clone turned up many times. V gene TRBV9 combines with J gene TRBJ1-5, with D maybe TRBD1 (6 bases). V was pared by 2 bases and J by 5 bases, with 11 bases between. The CDR3 consists of 14 residues. Germline loops: CDR1 SGDLS, CDR2 YYNGEE. The CDR3 is CASSVAGVDQPQHF. The CDR3 coding sequence is TGTGCCAGCAGCGTTGCAGGGGTGGATCAGCCCCAGCATTTT.

A single count supports this clone. This chain connects TRBV7-2 to TRBJ2-2, with 10 bases lining up with TRBD2. V was pared by 8 bases and J by 0 bases, with 6 bases of the junction left unmatched. CDR1 SGHTA and CDR2 FQGNSA come from the germline V gene. The CDR3 is 16 amino acids. DNA for the CDR3: TGTGCCAGCTTTATAGCGGGGGGCCCGAACACCGGGGAGCTGTTTTTT. Amino acid sequence: CASFIAGGPNTGELFF. Supplemented by reference TRBV7-2 and TRBJ2-2, the full variable domain reads GAGVSQSPSNKVTEKGKDVELRCDPISGHTALYWYRQSLGQGLEFLIYFQGNSAPDKSGLPSDRFSAERTGGSVSTLTIQRTQQEDSAVYLCASFIAGGPNTGELFFGEGSRLTVL.

The V gene is TRBV18, the J gene TRBJ2-7; 10 bases align to TRBD2. CDR1 KGHSH and CDR2 LQKENI come from the germline V gene. The V gene end was trimmed by 5 bases and the J gene end by 4 bases; junction bases not matched to a gene: 5. The CDR3 is 14 amino acids. CDR3 DNA: TGTGCCAGCTCATCGGGACTAGCGCCTTACGAGCAGTACTTC. Translated: CASSSGLAPYEQYF.

The chain links TRBV5-1 to TRBJ2-3, with 7 bases matching TRBD2. Germline V gene lookup returns CDR1 SGHRS and CDR2 YFSETQ. The CDR3 extends over 15 amino acids. V shed 4 bases, J shed 3 bases, and the junction held 8 bases outside the gene matches. The CDR3 nucleotides are TGCGCCAGCAGCGCGGTAGCGGGCACAACAGATACGCAGTATTTT. Amino acid sequence: CASSAVAGTTDTQYF.

In its sample, this clone was seen a few times. The genes are TRBV10-2 and TRBJ2-1; D perhaps matches TRBD2 (7 bases). Trimming pared 6 bases from V and 2 bases from J, leaving 11 bases between. The germline CDR1 and CDR2 sequences are WSHSY and SAAADI. This CDR3 is built from 14 residues. CDR3 protein: CASRAGGPYNEQFF. CDR3 in DNA: TGCGCCAGCAGGGCCGGGGGGCCCTACAATGAGCAGTTCTTC.

The chain joins TRBV30 to TRBJ2-7, with D perhaps matching TRBD1 (6 bases). The V end lost 8 bases, the J end lost 5 bases, and 13 bases lay between the germline ends. CDR3 size: 11 residues. Looked up from germline, CDR1 is GTSNPN and CDR2 is SVGIG (reference sequence). This CDR3 reads CAGDRQNEQYF. CDR3 DNA sequence: TGTGCCGGTGACAGGCAGAACGAGCAGTACTTC.

The chain has TRBV6-2 or TRBV6-3 and TRBJ2-5, with 9 bases lining up with TRBD2. The CDR3 totals 17 residues. Germline lookup yields CDR1 MNHEY and CDR2 SVGEGT. The J segment lost 5 bases and the V segment lost 6 bases, leaving 16 bases of the junction unmatched. The CDR3 DNA sequence: TGTGCCAGCAGCCCACCGCGGGGGCGGGGGGGAAGTGAGACCCAGTACTTC. It encodes CASSPPRGRGGSETQYF.

This chain connects TRBV18 to TRBJ2-3, with a tentative D call TRBD1 (5 bases). The germline V gene encodes CDR1 KGHSH and CDR2 LQKENI. The CDR3 runs to 15 residues. Trimming took off 2 bases at V and 2 bases at J, with 11 bases between the two ends. The CDR3 region has the DNA TGTGCCAGCTCACCAACATCAGGGAACACAGATACGCAGTATTTT. Protein product: CASSPTSGNTDTQYF. Using reference TRBV18 and TRBJ2-3 for the parts outside the CDR3, the full variable domain is NAGVMQNPRHLVRRRGQEARLRCSPMKGHSHVYWYRQLPEEGLKFMVYLQKENIIDESGMPKERFSAEFPKEGPSILRIQQVVRGDSAAYFCASSPTSGNTDTQYFGPGTRLTVL.

This sequence joins TRBV7-3 and TRBJ2-7, with 11 positions matching TRBD1. CDR3 length: 14 residues. Trimming took 4 bases from V and 2 from J; bases not matched to a gene: 1. Germline CDR1 is SGHTA and CDR2 is FQGTGA. The CDR3 region has the DNA TGTGCCAGCAGCTCGGGACAGGGGGCCTACGAGCAGTACTTC. Its translation is CASSSGQGAYEQYF.

This chain uses TRBV5-4 with TRBJ2-3; D is possibly TRBD2 (6 bases). Germline values: CDR1 SGHNT, CDR2 YYREEE (reference sequence). Between the trimmed V and J ends, which lost 2 bases and 4 bases, there was a span of 17 bases. The CDR3 has 16 residues. CDR3 DNA: TGTGCCAGCAGCTTCCCCTCCCCGGGAGCGCCAGATACGCAGTATTTT. It translates to CASSFPSPGAPDTQYF.

This clone occurred a few times. The gene calls are TRBV5-5 and TRBJ1-5; 8 bases fit TRBD1. Germline loops: CDR1 SGHKS, CDR2 YYEKEE (reference sequence). This CDR3 region has 14 residues. V shed 2 bases, J shed 5 bases, and the junction held 3 bases outside the gene matches. The CDR3 spells CASSFTGGDQPQHF. CDR3 coding DNA: TGTGCCAGCAGCTTCACAGGGGGGGATCAGCCCCAGCATTTT. The variable domain in full, completed from reference TRBV5-5 and TRBJ1-5, reads DAGVTQSPTHLIKTRGQQVTLRCSPISGHKSVSWYQQVLGQGPQFIFQYYEKEERGRGNFPDRFSARQFPNYSSELNVNALLLGDSALYLCASSFTGGDQPQHFGDGTRLSIL.

The V call is TRBV5-1, the J call TRBJ2-4; 8 nucleotides align to TRBD2. The CDR3 is 16 amino acids. Germline V gives CDR1 SGHRS, CDR2 YFSETQ. Unmatched junction bases numbered 7, after V lost 0 bases and J lost 5 bases. The CDR3 region has the DNA TGCGCCAGCAGCTTGGCCGGGGGGGCGACCCAAAACATTCAGTACTTC. Amino acid sequence: CASSLAGGATQNIQYF.

CDR3 nucleotides: TGTGCCAGCAGCTTAGGACAGGGGGTTGGCTACACCTTC. Protein: CASSLGQGVGYTF. The chain uses TRBV13 and TRBJ1-2, with 8 bases aligning to TRBD1. This CDR3 spans 13 amino acids. The germline V gene has CDR1 PRHDT and CDR2 FYEKMQ (reference sequence). The V gene end was trimmed by 0 bases and the J gene end by 7 bases; junction bases not matched to a gene: 1.

V is TRBV5-1 and J is TRBJ2-3; no clear D. V was trimmed by 3 bases and J by 1 base, leaving 12 bases between them. The CDR3 loop spans 15 amino acids. The germline gives CDR1 SGHRS, CDR2 YFSETQ. CDR3 bases: TGCGCCAGCAGCTCGGCTCCCCAGGGCACAGATACGCAGTATTTT. It specifies CASSSAPQGTDTQYF. The variable domain in full, with the rest retrieved from reference TRBV5-1 and TRBJ2-3, is KAGVTQTPRYLIKTRGQQVTLSCSPISGHRSVSWYQQTPGQGLQFLFEYFSETQRNKGNFPGRFSGRQFSNSRSEMNVSTLELGDSALYLCASSSAPQGTDTQYFGPGTRLTVL.

The V and J genes are TRBV7-9 and TRBJ2-7, with D maybe TRBD1 (6 bases). Per germline, CDR1 SEHNR and CDR2 FQNEAQ (reference sequence). The CDR3 sequence is 15 residues long. Trimming shortened V by 1 base and J by 2 bases, and 12 bases separated the two germline ends. This CDR3 is CASSLGGGAPYEQYF. The DNA for the CDR3 is TGTGCCAGCAGCTTAGGTGGGGGCGCCCCCTACGAGCAGTACTTC.

The chain joins TRBV19 to TRBJ2-3; TRBD1 matches 10 bases. Germline V gives CDR1 LNHDA, CDR2 SQIVND (reference sequence). Trimming at V came to 7 bases and at J to 5 bases, leaving 6 bases not matched to a gene. There are 14 residues in the CDR3. This CDR3 reads CASTRTGGRDTQYF. CDR3 in DNA: TGTGCCAGTACTCGGACAGGGGGGAGAGATACGCAGTATTTT. The full variable domain, its missing parts supplied by reference TRBV19 and TRBJ2-3, is DGGITQSPKYLFRKEGQNVTLSCEQNLNHDAMYWYRQDPGQGLRLIYYSQIVNDFQKGDIAEGYSVSREKKESFPLTVTSAQKNPTAFYLCASTRTGGRDTQYFGPGTRLTVL.

The rearrangement uses TRBV10-1 and TRBJ2-7, with D unclear. V was clipped by 2 bases and J by 0 bases, with 5 bases between them. The CDR3 length is 13 residues. CDR1 and CDR2 from the germline V gene are WNHNN and SYGVQD (reference sequence). The DNA for the CDR3 is TGCGCCAGCAGTGAGAACTGCTCCTACGAGCAGTACTTC. Amino acids: CASSENCSYEQYF.

This chain uses TRBV28 with TRBJ1-5; 8 bases match TRBD1. Germline V lookup: CDR1 MDHEN, CDR2 SYDVKM. J lost 9 bases, V lost 5 bases, and 0 bases had no gene match. The CDR3 has 11 residues. The CDR3 sequence: CASSDRGPQHF. CDR3 bases: TGTGCCAGCAGTGACAGGGGGCCCCAGCATTTT.

The chain recombines TRBV4-3 with TRBJ1-2, with D perhaps matching TRBD1 (5 bases). This CDR3 has 14 amino acids. The V gene's germline CDR1 is LGHNA and CDR2 YSLEER. V was shortened by 0 bases and J by 6 bases, with 11 bases between the two germline ends. As DNA, the CDR3 is TGCGCCAGCAGCCAAGATTATGCAGGGAATGGCTACACCTTC. Its translation: CASSQDYAGNGYTF.